One and the same sample provided the 24 T cell receptor beta chains below, sequenced in a study of cytomegalovirus exposure and HLA in healthy donors (dated by TCRdb to the late 2010s). Receptor amplification or capture employed the immunoSEQ multiplex PCR assay. A mixture of 60 forward primers for TCR Vbeta segments and 13 reverse primers for TCR Jbeta segments was used in the multiplex PCR. Here the immuneACCESS table is served through TCRdb, limited to in-frame sequences with V and J called. Missing clones are a known gap in these copies; in checked studies unresolved V genes cover under half, and the rest lacks a known reason. Across this sample there are about 93,000 clones, with around 73% seen only once. About 3% of the sample is in the top ten clones. Sequences were obtained from PBMCs. These receptors all come from a middle-aged woman in good health and CMV-seronegative.

The chain joins TRBV2 to TRBJ2-7; a possible D gene is TRBD1 (5 bases). The CDR3 has 15 residues. The V gene's germline CDR1 is SNHLY and CDR2 FYNNEI. The ends were cut back, 7 bases at V and 0 bases at J, with 16 bases in the middle. CDR3 coding DNA: TGTGCCAGCAAAAAGGGGAAACCGAGCTCCTACGAGCAGTACTTC. The encoded protein is CASKKGKPSSYEQYF.

The rearrangement links TRBV4-2 to TRBJ2-7; TRBD1 aligns across 7 bases. This CDR3 spans 14 amino acids. The ends lost 1 base at V and 7 bases at J; junction bases unmatched: 7. Germline V lookup: CDR1 LGHNA, CDR2 YNFKEQ. The CDR3 coding sequence is TGTGCCAGCAGCCAAGTAGGGGGCAGGGGAGAGCAGTACTTC. Its translation is CASSQVGGRGEQYF.

This chain uses TRBV7-9 with TRBJ2-3, with a weak D call TRBD1 (6 bases). Deletions cut 8 bases from V and 2 bases from J, with 17 bases between. CDR1 is SEHNR, CDR2 FQNEAQ, per germline (reference sequence). The CDR3 covers 15 residues. CDR3 protein: CASGRDTQDTDTQYF. The DNA of the CDR3 is TGTGCCAGCGGTAGGGACACTCAGGACACAGATACGCAGTATTTT.

The rearrangement links TRBV2 to TRBJ1-1, with D perhaps TRBD1 (5 bases). Trimming took 10 bases from V and 1 from J, leaving 7 bases between them. The V gene's germline CDR1 is SNHLY and CDR2 FYNNEI. This CDR3 has 11 amino acids. The CDR3 DNA sequence: TGTGCCAAAACAGGGAACACTGAAGCTTTCTTT. Its translation is CAKTGNTEAFF.

The chain couples TRBV6-6 to TRBJ1-5; D might be TRBD1 (6 bases). Germline V gene data show CDR1 as MNHNY and CDR2 as SVGAGI (reference sequence). This CDR3 comprises 11 residues. V was cut by 8 bases and J by 6 bases, with 8 bases left in between. The CDR3: CASGGGQPQHF. CDR3 DNA sequence: TGTGCCAGCGGGGGCGGTCAGCCCCAGCATTTT.

J is TRBJ1-2 and V is TRBV27; TRBD1 agrees at 8 bases. From germline, CDR1 is MNHEY and CDR2 SMNVEV (reference sequence). J gave up 5 bases and V 5 bases, and 10 bases lay outside the gene matches. The CDR3 consists of 15 residues. CDR3 in amino acids: CASSLRTGRGYGYTF. The CDR3 nucleotides are TGTGCCAGCAGTCTAAGGACAGGGCGAGGATATGGCTACACCTTC.

This clone showed up just once. V usage is TRBV7-9 and J usage is TRBJ2-5; TRBD2 agrees at 7 bases. TRBJ2-7 matches the DNA end more closely, so the J call is doubtful. Germline values: CDR1 SEHNR, CDR2 FQNEAQ (reference sequence). The CDR3 spans 15 residues. The CDR3 spells CASSLHGEGSYEQYF. In DNA, the CDR3 is TGTGCCAGCAGCTTACATGGGGAGGGTTCCTACGAGCAGTACTTC.

The chain combines TRBV7-2 with TRBJ2-6; D is possibly TRBD2 (6 bases). This CDR3 comprises 17 residues. Germline lookup yields CDR1 SGHTA and CDR2 FQGNSA. V lost 6 bases and J 4 bases, leaving 19 bases between the germline ends. CDR3 in DNA: TGTGCCAGCAGGTTATCCCTGCGGGGTTTCGGGGCCAACGTCCTGACTTTC. Translating it yields CASRLSLRGFGANVLTF.

The CDR3 sequence is CASSSRTGRPNTEAFF. CDR3 in DNA: TGTGCCAGTAGTTCCCGGACAGGGAGGCCTAACACTGAAGCTTTCTTT. The rearrangement joins TRBV19 to TRBJ1-1; 8 bases line up with TRBD1. CDR1 is LNHDA, CDR2 SQIVND, per germline (reference sequence). The V segment lost 5 bases and the J segment 2 bases; nucleotides outside the gene matches: 10. This CDR3 has 16 residues.

In its sample, this clone was seen once. The CDR3 nucleotides are TGTGCCAGCAGCCCTAGGGACTTTAACTCCTACGAGCAGTACTTC. Translating gives CASSPRDFNSYEQYF. The chain has TRBV7-2 and TRBJ2-7; possible D gene TRBD2, 6 bases. With 5 bases removed from V and 0 bases from J, the gap between germline ends came to 14 bases. The CDR3 length is 15 residues. Germline loops: CDR1 SGHTA, CDR2 FQGNSA.

This rearrangement joins TRBV14 to TRBJ2-2; 8 bases fit TRBD2. Germline-derived CDR1 and CDR2 are SGHDN and FVKESK. With V trimmed by 1 base and J by 4 bases, 2 bases remained unmatched. The CDR3 covers 15 residues. The CDR3 protein is CASSQAGGPTGELFF. The CDR3 DNA reads as TGTGCCAGCAGCCAAGCGGGAGGGCCCACCGGGGAGCTGTTTTTT. Complete variable domain (other parts from reference TRBV14 and TRBJ2-2): EAGVTQFPSHSVIEKGQTVTLRCDPISGHDNLYWYRRVMGKEIKFLLHFVKESKQDESGMPNNRFLAERTGGTYSTLKVQPAELEDSGVYFCASSQAGGPTGELFFGEGSRLTVL.

On this clone itself: The same CDR3 also results from other DNA sequences found in this sample. The chain uses TRBV15 and TRBJ1-5; D remains ambiguous. Germline assignment: CDR1 LNHNV and CDR2 YYDKDF (reference sequence). The CDR3 sequence is 15 residues long. With 8 bases removed from V and 0 bases from J, the gap between germline ends came to 14 bases. CDR3: CATSNFPYSNQPQHF. The CDR3 nucleotides are TGTGCCACCTCCAACTTTCCGTATAGCAATCAGCCCCAGCATTTT.

The rearrangement links TRBV7-9 to TRBJ1-5; 8 bases are shared with TRBD1. The CDR3 sequence is 14 residues long. Trimming took 4 bases from V and 2 from J; bases not matched to a gene: 1. Germline V gives CDR1 SEHNR, CDR2 FQNEAQ (reference sequence). The CDR3 protein is CASSSGQGNQPQHF. The CDR3, as DNA: TGTGCCAGCAGCTCGGGACAGGGCAATCAGCCCCAGCATTTT.

This sequence joins TRBV5-1 and TRBJ1-1; the match to TRBD1 covers 8 bases. Losses at the gene ends were 3 bases for V and 9 bases for J; bases not matched to a gene: 22. From germline, CDR1 is SGHRS and CDR2 YFSETQ. The CDR3 totals 18 residues. CDR3 nucleotide sequence: TGCGCCAGCAGCTCGGGGGGTTTAGAGGTTGACAGACAGGGGCAAGCTTTCTTT. Protein product: CASSSGGLEVDRQGQAFF.

This clone was counted between two and nine times. The V call is TRBV5-1, the J call TRBJ1-2; D gene uncertain. V gave up 0 bases and J gave up 4 bases, with 13 bases separating them. This CDR3 has 15 residues. The germline CDR1 and CDR2 sequences are SGHRS and YFSETQ. The CDR3 region has the DNA TGCGCCAGCAGCTTGGGACGGGTGGAGGGCTATGGCTACACCTTC. It specifies CASSLGRVEGYGYTF. The whole variable domain, remainder taken from reference TRBV5-1 and TRBJ1-2, is KAGVTQTPRYLIKTRGQQVTLSCSPISGHRSVSWYQQTPGQGLQFLFEYFSETQRNKGNFPGRFSGRQFSNSRSEMNVSTLELGDSALYLCASSLGRVEGYGYTFGSGTRLTVV.

The rearrangement joins TRBV6-1 to TRBJ2-1; perhaps TRBD1 as D (5 bases). Germline loops: CDR1 MNHNS, CDR2 SASEGT. The ends were cut back, 4 bases at V and 11 bases at J, with 24 bases in the middle. The CDR3 loop spans 16 amino acids. In DNA form, the CDR3 reads TGTGCCAGCAGTGGAAAGACGACAGCGTATATTCGTAAGCAGTTCTTC. Protein sequence: CASSGKTTAYIRKQFF.

The CDR3 protein is CASSEPRRGLYRTDTQYF. CDR3 DNA: TGCGCCAGCAGTGAGCCGCGTAGGGGCCTATATCGCACAGATACGCAGTATTTT. V usage is TRBV10-1 and J usage is TRBJ2-3; D possibly corresponds to TRBD1 (5 bases). Trimming took off 2 bases at V and 1 base at J, with 19 bases between the two ends. The CDR3 is made up of 18 amino acids. Germline loops: CDR1 WNHNN, CDR2 SYGVQD (reference sequence).

The chain combines TRBV30 with TRBJ2-2, with D possibly being TRBD2 (5 bases). V was clipped by 3 bases and J by 6 bases, with 11 bases between them. Looked up from germline, CDR1 is GTSNPN and CDR2 is SVGIG (reference sequence). The CDR3 totals 13 residues. CDR3 loop: CAWRRGGAGELFF. As DNA, the CDR3 is TGTGCCTGGAGACGGGGTGGGGCCGGGGAGCTGTTTTTT.

The V call is TRBV29-1, the J call TRBJ1-1; maybe TRBD1 (5 bases). V shed 6 bases and J shed 4 bases, with 24 bases lying between them. The CDR3 sequence is 16 residues long. Germline CDR1 is SQVTM and CDR2 is ANQGSEA. For the CDR3, the DNA is TGCAGCGTCCTAGGTTTCGGGGGTAGATTGGGCACTGAAGCTTTCTTT. It yields the protein CSVLGFGGRLGTEAFF.

The chain employs TRBV6-1 and TRBJ2-7; D is perhaps TRBD1 (5 bases). This CDR3 comprises 13 residues. Germline V gene lookup returns CDR1 MNHNS and CDR2 SASEGT. The V end was cut by 4 bases, the J end by 7 bases, with 14 bases between. Here the CDR3 reads CASSARQGGEQYF. The CDR3 DNA follows: TGTGCCAGCAGTGCTAGGCAGGGTGGGGAGCAGTACTTC.

The chain links TRBV6-1 to TRBJ2-1, with 11 bases matching TRBD2. The CDR3 has 14 amino acids. V was clipped by 7 bases and J by 6 bases; unmatched bases: 5. Germline V lookup: CDR1 MNHNS, CDR2 SASEGT. The CDR3 loop is CASTLAGGRNEQFF. The CDR3 DNA follows: TGTGCCAGCACGCTAGCGGGAGGACGCAATGAGCAGTTCTTC.

The gene calls are TRBV7-9 and TRBJ1-1; no reliable D call. The V gene lost 6 bases and the J gene lost 3 bases, with 11 bases spanning the gap. The CDR3 spans 13 residues. Germline CDR1 SEHNR, CDR2 FQNEAQ (reference sequence). The CDR3 region is CASRPTPYTEAFF. The CDR3 coding sequence is TGTGCCAGCAGACCCACACCATACACTGAAGCTTTCTTT.

The rearrangement joins TRBV30 to TRBJ2-5; 7 bases line up with TRBD1. Germline CDR1 and CDR2: GTSNPN and SVGIG (reference sequence). With 0 bases clipped from V and 5 bases from J, the junction kept 3 bases outside the gene matches. CDR3 length: 13 amino acids. This chain's CDR3 is CAWSVQGWETQYF. CDR3 nucleotide sequence: TGTGCCTGGAGTGTACAGGGGTGGGAGACCCAGTACTTC.

The rearrangement links TRBV28 to TRBJ2-1; TRBD2 matches 11 bases. Unmatched junction bases numbered 5, after V lost 5 bases and J lost 2 bases. This CDR3 has 16 amino acids. Germline loops: CDR1 MDHEN, CDR2 SYDVKM. CDR3: CASSPAGLAAYNEQFF. The CDR3, as DNA: TGTGCCAGCAGTCCCGCGGGACTAGCGGCCTACAATGAGCAGTTCTTC.